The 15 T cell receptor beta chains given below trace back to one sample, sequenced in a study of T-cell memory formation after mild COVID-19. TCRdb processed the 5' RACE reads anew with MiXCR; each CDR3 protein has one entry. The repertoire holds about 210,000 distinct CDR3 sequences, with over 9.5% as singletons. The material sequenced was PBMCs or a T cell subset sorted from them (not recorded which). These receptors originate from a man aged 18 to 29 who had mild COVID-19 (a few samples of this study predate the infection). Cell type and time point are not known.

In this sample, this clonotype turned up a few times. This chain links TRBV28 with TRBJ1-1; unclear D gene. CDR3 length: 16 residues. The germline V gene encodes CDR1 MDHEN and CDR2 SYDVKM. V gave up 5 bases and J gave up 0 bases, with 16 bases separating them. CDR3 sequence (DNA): TGTGCCAGCAGTGCCTACAGTACCTTACTGAACACTGAAGCTTTCTTT. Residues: CASSAYSTLLNTEAFF.

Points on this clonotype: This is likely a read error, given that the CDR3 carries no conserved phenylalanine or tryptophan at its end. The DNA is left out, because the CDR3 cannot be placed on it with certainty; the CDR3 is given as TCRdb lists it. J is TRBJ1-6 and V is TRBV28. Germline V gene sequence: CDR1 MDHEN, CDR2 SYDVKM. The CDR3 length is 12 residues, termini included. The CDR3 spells CASSLREGMVTL.

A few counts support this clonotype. CDR3: CASSRGPDTQYF. Written as DNA, the CDR3 is TGCGCCAGCAGTCGGGGGCCAGATACGCAGTATTTT. The V and J genes are TRBV5-1 and TRBJ2-3, with D possibly being TRBD1 or TRBD2 (6 bases each). CDR1 SGHRS and CDR2 YFSETQ come from the germline V gene. V was trimmed by 5 bases and J by 4 bases, leaving 8 bases between them. The CDR3 length is 12 residues.

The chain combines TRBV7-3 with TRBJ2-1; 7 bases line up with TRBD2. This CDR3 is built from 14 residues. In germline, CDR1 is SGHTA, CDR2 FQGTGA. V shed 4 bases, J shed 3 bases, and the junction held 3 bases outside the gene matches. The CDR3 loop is CASSCRGDYNEQFF. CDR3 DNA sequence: TGTGCCAGCAGCTGCCGGGGGGACTACAATGAGCAGTTCTTC. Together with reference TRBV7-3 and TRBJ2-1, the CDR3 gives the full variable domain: GAGVSQTPSNKVTEKGKYVELRCDPISGHTALYWYRQSLGQGPEFLIYFQGTGAADDSGLPNDRFFAVRPEGSVSTLKIQRTERGDSAVYLCASSCRGDYNEQFFGPGTRLTVL.

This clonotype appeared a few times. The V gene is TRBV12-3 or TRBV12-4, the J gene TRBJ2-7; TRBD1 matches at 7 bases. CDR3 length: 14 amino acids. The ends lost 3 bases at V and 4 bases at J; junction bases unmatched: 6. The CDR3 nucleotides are TGTGCCAGCAGTTTCGGGACAGCCTTTTACGAGCAGTACGTC. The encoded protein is CASSFGTAFYEQYV.

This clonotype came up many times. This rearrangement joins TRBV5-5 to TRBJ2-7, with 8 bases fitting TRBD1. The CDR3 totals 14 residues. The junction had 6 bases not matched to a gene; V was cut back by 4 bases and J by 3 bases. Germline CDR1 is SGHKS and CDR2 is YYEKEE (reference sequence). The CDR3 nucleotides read TGTGCCAGCAGCGACCCAGGGGGCTACTACGAGCAGTACTTC. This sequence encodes CASSDPGGYYEQYF.

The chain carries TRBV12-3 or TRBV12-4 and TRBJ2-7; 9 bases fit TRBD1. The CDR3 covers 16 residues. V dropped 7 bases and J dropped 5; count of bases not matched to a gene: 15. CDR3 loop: CASILSRDRAPHEQYF. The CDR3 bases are TGTGCCAGCATACTATCCCGGGACAGGGCCCCCCACGAGCAGTACTTC.

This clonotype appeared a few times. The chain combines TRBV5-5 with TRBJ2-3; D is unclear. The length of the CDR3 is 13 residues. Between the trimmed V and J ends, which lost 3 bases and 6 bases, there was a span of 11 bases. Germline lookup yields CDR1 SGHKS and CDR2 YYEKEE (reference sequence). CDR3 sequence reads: CASSWVGQDTQYF. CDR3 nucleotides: TGTGCCAGCAGCTGGGTGGGCCAGGATACGCAGTATTTT. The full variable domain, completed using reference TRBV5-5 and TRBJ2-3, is DAGVTQSPTHLIKTRGQQVTLRCSPISGHKSVSWYQQVLGQGPQFIFQYYEKEERGRGNFPDRFSARQFPNYSSELNVNALLLGDSALYLCASSWVGQDTQYFGPGTRLTVL.

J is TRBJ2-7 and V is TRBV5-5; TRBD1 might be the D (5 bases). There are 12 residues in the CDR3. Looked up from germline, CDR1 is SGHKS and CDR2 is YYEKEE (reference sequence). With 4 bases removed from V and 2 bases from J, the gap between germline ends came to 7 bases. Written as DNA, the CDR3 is TGTGCCAGCAGCAAGGACACCTACGAGCAGTACGTC. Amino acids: CASSKDTYEQYV.

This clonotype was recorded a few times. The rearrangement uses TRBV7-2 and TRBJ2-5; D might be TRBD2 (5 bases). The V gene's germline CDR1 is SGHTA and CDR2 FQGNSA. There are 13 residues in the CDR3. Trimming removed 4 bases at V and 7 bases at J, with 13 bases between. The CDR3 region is CASSSPDSATQYF. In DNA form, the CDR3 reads TGTGCCAGCAGCTCCCCGGACTCCGCGACCCAGTACTTC.

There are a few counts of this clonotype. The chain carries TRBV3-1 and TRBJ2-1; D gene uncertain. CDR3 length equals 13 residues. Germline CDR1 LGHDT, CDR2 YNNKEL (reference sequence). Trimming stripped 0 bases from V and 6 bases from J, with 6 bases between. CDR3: CASSQDGPNEQFF. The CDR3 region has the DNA TGTGCCAGCAGCCAAGACGGGCCCAATGAGCAGTTCTTC.

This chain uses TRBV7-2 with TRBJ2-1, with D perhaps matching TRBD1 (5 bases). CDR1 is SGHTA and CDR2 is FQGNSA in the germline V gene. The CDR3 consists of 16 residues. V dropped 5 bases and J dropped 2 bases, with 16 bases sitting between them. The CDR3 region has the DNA TGTGCCAGCAGCAAGCCCCAGGGTCAGCCCTACAATGAGCAGTTCTTC. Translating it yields CASSKPQGQPYNEQFF.

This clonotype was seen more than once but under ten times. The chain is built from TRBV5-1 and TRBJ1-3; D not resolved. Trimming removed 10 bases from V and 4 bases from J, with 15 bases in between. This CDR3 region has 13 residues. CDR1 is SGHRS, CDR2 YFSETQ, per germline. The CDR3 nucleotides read TGCGCCTCAAAGCCGGGGTCGGGAAACACCATATATTTT. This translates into CASKPGSGNTIYF.

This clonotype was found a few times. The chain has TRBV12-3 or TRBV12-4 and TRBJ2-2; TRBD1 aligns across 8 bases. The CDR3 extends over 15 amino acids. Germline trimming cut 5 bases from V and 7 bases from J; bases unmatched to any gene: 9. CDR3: CASSRRGQGDGELFF. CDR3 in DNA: TGTGCCAGCAGTCGCCGAGGACAGGGCGACGGGGAGCTGTTTTTT.

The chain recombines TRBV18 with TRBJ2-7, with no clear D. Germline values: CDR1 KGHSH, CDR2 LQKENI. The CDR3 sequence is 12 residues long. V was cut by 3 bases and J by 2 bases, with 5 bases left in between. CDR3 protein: CASSPNTYEQYF. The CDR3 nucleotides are TGTGCCAGCTCACCGAACACCTACGAGCAGTACTTC.